This T cell receptor beta chain originates from a study of a mutant IDH1 vaccine in newly diagnosed glioma. The CDR3 loop spans 12 amino acids. Per germline, CDR1 SGDLS and CDR2 YYNGEE. V was shortened by 4 bases and J by 2 bases, with 5 bases between the two germline ends. TCRdb's copy holds only in-frame clones and misses some; the assay was immunoSEQ multiplex PCR. Of approximately 62,000 clones listed, 84% are singletons. The time point: week 35, safety follow-up. The content of each vaccine dose was 300 ug of mutant IDH1 20-mer peptide, and topical imiquimod accompanied it. About this clone: The antigen remains unidentified.

Sequencing was performed on PBMCs, taken from a glioma patient whose treatment included an IDH1 peptide vaccine. The receptor comes from a man aged 30-40 years with glioma. The rearrangement joins TRBV9 to TRBJ2-3, with D unclear. Here the CDR3 reads CASSPNTDTQYF. The CDR3 DNA sequence: TGTGCCAGCAGCCCGAACACAGATACGCAGTATTTT.